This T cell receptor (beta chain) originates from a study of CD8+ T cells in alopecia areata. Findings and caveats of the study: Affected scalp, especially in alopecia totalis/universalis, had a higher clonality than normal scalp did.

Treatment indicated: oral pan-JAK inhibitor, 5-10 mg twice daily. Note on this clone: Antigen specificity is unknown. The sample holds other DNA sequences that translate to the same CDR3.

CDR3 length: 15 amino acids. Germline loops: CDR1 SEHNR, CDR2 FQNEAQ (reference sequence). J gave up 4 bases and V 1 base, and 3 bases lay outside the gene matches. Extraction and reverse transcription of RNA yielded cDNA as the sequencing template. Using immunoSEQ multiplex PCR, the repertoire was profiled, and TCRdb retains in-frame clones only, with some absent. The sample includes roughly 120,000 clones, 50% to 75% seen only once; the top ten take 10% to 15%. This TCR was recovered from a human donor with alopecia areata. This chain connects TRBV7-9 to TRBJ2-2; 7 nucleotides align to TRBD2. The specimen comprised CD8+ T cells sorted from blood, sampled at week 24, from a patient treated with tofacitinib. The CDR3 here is CASSLGLALTGELFF. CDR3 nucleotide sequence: TGTGCCAGCAGCTTAGGACTAGCCCTCACCGGGGAGCTGTTTTTT.